Listed here are 3 T cell receptor beta chains from one sample, sequenced in a study of blood T cell repertoires in COVID-19. Clones were sequenced by immunoSEQ multiplex PCR, and TCRdb holds only the in-frame ones, with some missing. This table has some 190,000 clones, around four fifths appearing once. Source material: peripheral blood. Receptor source: a human donor in a cohort sampled during active COVID-19.

The chain uses TRBV1 and TRBJ1-4; TRBD1, the table's D call, lacks a check against the DNA. TRBV1 is shown as a pseudogene. The CDR3 runs to 15 residues. The chain's CDR3 is CTSSQLGYSEEKLFF. CDR3 sequence (DNA): TGCACCAGCAGCCAACTGGGCTACAGTGAGGAAAAACTGTTTTTT.

The chain carries TRBV7-2 and TRBJ1-1; D is ambiguous. There are 13 residues in the CDR3. Germline assignment: CDR1 SGHTA and CDR2 FQGNSA. Trimming took off 4 bases at V and 1 base at J, with 7 bases between the two ends. CDR3 protein: CASSSTWNTEAFF. In nucleotides, the CDR3 is TGTGCCAGCAGCTCCACATGGAACACTGAAGCTTTCTTT.

The gene calls are TRBV7-8 and TRBJ2-2; 8 bases match TRBD1. V shed 5 bases, J shed 6 bases, and the junction held 20 bases outside the gene matches. The CDR3 runs to 19 residues. CDR1 SGHVS and CDR2 FQNEAQ come from the germline V gene. For the CDR3, the DNA is TGTGCCAGCAGCCGGGACAGGCTGGACTCAGAGAGGTGGGCCGGGGAGCTGTTTTTT. Residues: CASSRDRLDSERWAGELFF.